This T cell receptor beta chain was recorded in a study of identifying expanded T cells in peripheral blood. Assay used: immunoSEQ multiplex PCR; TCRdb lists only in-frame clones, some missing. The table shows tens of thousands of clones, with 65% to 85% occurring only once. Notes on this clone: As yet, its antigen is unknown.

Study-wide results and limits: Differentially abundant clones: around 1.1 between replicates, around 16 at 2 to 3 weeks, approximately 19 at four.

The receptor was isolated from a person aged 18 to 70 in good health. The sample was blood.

The CDR3 nucleotides read TGCAGCGTCCTATCTCCGGGACAGTCAAATGAGCAGTTCTTC. This gives the protein CSVLSPGQSNEQFF. This rearrangement joins TRBV29-1 to TRBJ2-1; 7 nucleotides align to TRBD1. The germline gives CDR1 SQVTM, CDR2 ANQGSEA. The CDR3 covers 14 residues. V shed 6 bases and J 7 bases; nucleotides not matched to a gene: 12.